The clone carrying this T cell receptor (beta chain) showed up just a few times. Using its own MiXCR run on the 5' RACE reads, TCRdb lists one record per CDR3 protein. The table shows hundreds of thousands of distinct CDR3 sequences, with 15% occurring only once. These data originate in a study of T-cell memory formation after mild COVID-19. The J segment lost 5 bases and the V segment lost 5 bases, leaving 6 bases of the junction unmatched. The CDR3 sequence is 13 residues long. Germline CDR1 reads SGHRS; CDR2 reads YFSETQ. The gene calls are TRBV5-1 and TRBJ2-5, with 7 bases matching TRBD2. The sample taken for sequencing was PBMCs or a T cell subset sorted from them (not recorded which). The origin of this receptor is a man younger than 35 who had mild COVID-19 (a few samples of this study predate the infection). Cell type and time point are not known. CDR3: CASRLEGGETQYF. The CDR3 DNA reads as TGCGCCAGCAGACTAGAGGGAGGGGAGACCCAGTACTTC.